This T cell receptor beta chain was identified during a study of T-cell memory formation after mild COVID-19. CDR3 length equals 14 residues. V was shortened by 2 bases and J by 5 bases, with 14 bases between the two germline ends. The germline V gene has CDR1 SGDLS and CDR2 YYNGEE. MiXCR was run by TCRdb on the 5' RACE reads, yielding one entry per CDR3 protein. The data hold 400,000 to 500,000 distinct CDR3 sequences, with approximately 20% observed a single time. The TCR sequence derives from an adult woman who had mild COVID-19 (a few samples of this study predate the infection). Cell type and time point are not known. What was sequenced was PBMCs or a T cell subset sorted from them (not recorded which). The chain combines TRBV9 with TRBJ2-7, with TRBD2 as a possible D gene (5 bases). The CDR3 protein is CASSVGPLRDEQYF. The CDR3, as DNA: TGTGCCAGCAGCGTTGGACCATTGAGGGACGAGCAGTACTTC. The full variable domain, rest sourced from reference TRBV9 and TRBJ2-7, is DSGVTQTPKHLITATGQRVTLRCSPRSGDLSVYWYQQSLDQGLQFLIQYYNGEERAKGNILERFSAQQFPDLHSELNLSSLELGDSALYFCASSVGPLRDEQYFGPGTRLTVT.